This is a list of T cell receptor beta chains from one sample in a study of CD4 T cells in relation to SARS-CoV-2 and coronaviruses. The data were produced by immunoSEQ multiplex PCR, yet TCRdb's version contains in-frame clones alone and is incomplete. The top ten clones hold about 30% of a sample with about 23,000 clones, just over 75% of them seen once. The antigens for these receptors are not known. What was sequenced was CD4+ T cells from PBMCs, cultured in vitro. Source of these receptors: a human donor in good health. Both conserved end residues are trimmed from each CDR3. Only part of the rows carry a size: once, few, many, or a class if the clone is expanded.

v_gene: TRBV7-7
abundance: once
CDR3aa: ASSPTSGRYNEQF

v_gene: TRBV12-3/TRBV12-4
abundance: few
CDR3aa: ASSFGGYGYT

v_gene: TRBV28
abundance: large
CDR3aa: ASSPGTGRGLNQPQH

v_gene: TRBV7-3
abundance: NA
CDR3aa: ASSFGLHRQDTQY

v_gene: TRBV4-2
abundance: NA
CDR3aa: ASSLSTVGNTIY

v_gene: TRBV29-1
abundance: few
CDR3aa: SVEEDHGDGYT

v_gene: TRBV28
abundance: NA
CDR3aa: ASSLGRAFKEMNQPQH

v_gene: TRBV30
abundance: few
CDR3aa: AWSRGQGGTEAF

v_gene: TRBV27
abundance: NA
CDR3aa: ASSLFQFYEQY

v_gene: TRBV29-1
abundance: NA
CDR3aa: SVLGEGSEQF

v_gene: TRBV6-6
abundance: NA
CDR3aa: ASRQGLNSPLH

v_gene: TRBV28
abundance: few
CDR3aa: ASSLGGEARGEQY

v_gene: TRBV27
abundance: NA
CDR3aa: ASTRAGGPLLNEQF

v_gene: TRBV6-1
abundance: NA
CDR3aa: ASSEAPSTGTGANVLT

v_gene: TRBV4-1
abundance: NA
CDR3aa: ASSHRALRDRAQVEETQY

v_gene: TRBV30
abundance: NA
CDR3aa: AWSGDFGGSGNTIY

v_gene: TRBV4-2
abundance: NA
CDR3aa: ASSQPRTSLAKNIQY

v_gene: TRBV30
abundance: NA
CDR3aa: AWSTGTGRGYT

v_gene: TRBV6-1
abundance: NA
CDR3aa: ASSEADPRDYGYT

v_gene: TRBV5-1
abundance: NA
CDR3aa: ASSGLVWKDEQF

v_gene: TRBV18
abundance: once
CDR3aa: ASSPGYETDTQY

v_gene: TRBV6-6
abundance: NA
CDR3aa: ASSYESNYGYT

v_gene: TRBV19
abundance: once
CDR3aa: ASSILFSTGGSNQPQH

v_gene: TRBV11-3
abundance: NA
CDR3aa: ASSLLSSTNTGELF

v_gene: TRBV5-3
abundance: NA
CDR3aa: ARSLMDKSTSSLAGTYEQY

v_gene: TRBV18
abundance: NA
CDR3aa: ASSLGTTNSNQPQH

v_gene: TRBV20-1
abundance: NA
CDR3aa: SASRLAGLHEQF

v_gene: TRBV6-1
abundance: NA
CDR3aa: ASSDWATYNEQF

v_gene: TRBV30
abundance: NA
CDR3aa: AWSVNGFSYT

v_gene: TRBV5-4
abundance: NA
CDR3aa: ASSLYQGKGETQY

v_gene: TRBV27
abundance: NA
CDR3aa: ASTDRGYEQF

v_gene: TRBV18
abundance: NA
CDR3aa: ASSAGPGELF

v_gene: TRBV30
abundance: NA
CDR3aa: AWSGKGLYNQPQH

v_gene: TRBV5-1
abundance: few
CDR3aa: ASSLLGQQPTTAHNSPLH

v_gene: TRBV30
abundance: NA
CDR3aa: AWRRAAGAGTDTQY

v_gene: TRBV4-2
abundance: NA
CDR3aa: ASSQARVDYEQY